Listed below are T cell receptor beta chains from one sample, sequenced in a study of T cells in Graves' hyperthyroidism and ophthalmopathy. TCRdb analysed the multiplex PCR reads with MiXCR anew, one entry per CDR3 protein. The table has hundreds of thousands of distinct CDR3 sequences, 12% to 15% seen once; the top ten hold more than 8.5%. The source material was blood. The source is a woman younger than 35 with Graves' hyperthyroidism. Each CDR3 is given with its conserved first and last residue. D genes are given only for firm matches. Rows may omit the clone size; those that give it use once, few, many or a size class.

CDR3: CSAREGGAYGYTF
DNA: TGCAGTGCTAGAGAGGGGGGCGCGTATGGCTACACCTTC
V: TRBV20-1
J: TRBJ1-2
D: .
size: few

CDR3: CASRTGGGNEQYF
DNA: TGTGCCAGCAGAACGGGGGGAGGCAACGAGCAGTACTTC
V: TRBV6-1
J: TRBJ2-7
D: TRBD2
size: many

CDR3: CASSLDRGAYEQYF
DNA: TGCGCCAGCAGCCTCGACAGGGGGGCCTACGAGCAGTACTTC
V: TRBV4-1
J: TRBJ2-7
D: TRBD1
size: many

CDR3: CASSNMRQGAYEQYF
DNA: TGTGCCAGCAGTAATATGAGACAGGGGGCATACGAGCAGTACTTC
V: TRBV13
J: TRBJ2-7
D: TRBD1
size: few

CDR3: CASSWAPNTGELFF
DNA: TGTGCCAGCAGCTGGGCCCCGAACACCGGGGAGCTGTTTTTT
V: TRBV7-3
J: TRBJ2-2
D: .
size: .

CDR3: CASSFQGAGQSSYEQYF
DNA: TGTGCCAGCAGTTTCCAGGGGGCAGGGCAGAGCTCCTACGAGCAGTACTTC
V: TRBV27
J: TRBJ2-7
D: TRBD1
size: .

CDR3: CAISESLQRIQETQYF
DNA: TGTGCCATCAGTGAGTCCCTACAGCGGATCCAAGAGACCCAGTACTTC
V: TRBV10-3
J: TRBJ2-5
D: .
size: .

CDR3: CASSEALLTFEQYF
DNA: TGTGCCAGCAGTGAAGCGCTTCTGACCTTCGAGCAGTACTTC
V: TRBV2
J: TRBJ2-7
D: .
size: many

CDR3: CASSLTGRGKQYF
DNA: TGTGCCAGCAGTCTTACAGGGCGGGGGAAGCAGTACTTC
V: TRBV27
J: TRBJ2-7
D: .
size: .

CDR3: CASKAGGSRGGYTF
DNA: TGTGCCAGCAAGGCAGGGGGATCCCGCGGTGGCTACACCTTC
V: TRBV28
J: TRBJ1-2
D: TRBD1
size: many

CDR3: CASSSKGLINTGELFF
DNA: TGTGCCAGTAGTAGTAAGGGACTTATTAACACCGGGGAGCTGTTTTTT
V: TRBV19
J: TRBJ2-2
D: .
size: few

CDR3: CASSASPGGAELTNEKLFF
DNA: TGTGCCAGCAGCGCCTCACCAGGGGGCGCGGAACTCACTAATGAAAAACTGTTTTTT
V: TRBV9
J: TRBJ1-4
D: TRBD1
size: few

CDR3: CASSPVGQGAYEQYF
DNA: TGTGCCAGCAGTCCCGTGGGACAGGGGGCGTACGAGCAGTACTTC
V: TRBV6-2/TRBV6-3
J: TRBJ2-7
D: TRBD1
size: many

CDR3: CASSMRGSTDTQYF
DNA: TGTGCCAGTAGTATGAGGGGGAGCACAGATACGCAGTATTTT
V: TRBV19
J: TRBJ2-3
D: .
size: few

CDR3: CSASSGGPYEQYF
DNA: TGCAGTGCTAGCTCGGGAGGGCCCTACGAGCAGTACTTC
V: TRBV20-1
J: TRBJ2-7
D: TRBD2
size: many

CDR3: CASSPPGTMGAADTQYF
DNA: TGTGCCAGCAGCCCCCCAGGGACTATGGGCGCTGCAGATACGCAGTATTTT
V: TRBV13
J: TRBJ2-3
D: TRBD2
size: few

CDR3: CASSESGGRTEAFF
DNA: TGTGCCAGCAGTGAAAGCGGTGGGAGGACTGAAGCTTTCTTT
V: TRBV6-1
J: TRBJ1-1
D: .
size: .

CDR3: CASIQGATYEQYF
DNA: TGTGCCAGCATCCAGGGGGCCACCTACGAGCAGTACTTC
V: TRBV28
J: TRBJ2-7
D: TRBD1
size: .

CDR3: CASSLGGLAGDLAKNIQYF
DNA: TGTGCCAGCAGCTTAGGGGGACTAGCGGGCGATTTGGCCAAAAACATTCAGTACTTC
V: TRBV7-9
J: TRBJ2-4
D: TRBD2
size: .

CDR3: CATSRLSSGEETQYF
DNA: TGTGCCACCAGCAGACTTTCTTCGGGGGAAGAGACCCAGTACTTC
V: TRBV15
J: TRBJ2-5
D: .
size: few

CDR3: CASSQDPPQNTDTQYF
DNA: TGCGCCAGCAGCCAAGATCCCCCACAGAACACAGATACGCAGTATTTT
V: TRBV4-3
J: TRBJ2-3
D: .
size: .

CDR3: CATSRDTYNSPLHF
DNA: TGTGCCACCAGCCGGGACACTTATAATTCACCCCTCCACTTT
V: TRBV15
J: TRBJ1-6
D: .
size: .

CDR3: CASSTRWTVDSNQPQHF
DNA: TGTGCCAGTAGTACGCGGTGGACAGTGGATAGCAATCAGCCCCAGCATTTT
V: TRBV19
J: TRBJ1-5
D: .
size: .

CDR3: CASTEGQAYEQYF
DNA: TGTGCCAGCACCGAGGGTCAGGCCTACGAGCAGTACTTC
V: TRBV2
J: TRBJ2-7
D: .
size: many

CDR3: CASSLDGRHQPQHF
DNA: TGTGCCAGCAGTTTAGACGGGCGGCACCAGCCCCAGCATTTT
V: TRBV12-3/TRBV12-4
J: TRBJ1-5
D: .
size: .

CDR3: CASSLRGGDAEAFF
DNA: TGTGCCAGCAGTTTAAGGGGGGGGGACGCTGAAGCTTTCTTT
V: TRBV28
J: TRBJ1-1
D: .
size: many

CDR3: CASKTLPGRGSDTQYF
DNA: TGCGCCAGCAAGACCCTCCCCGGCAGGGGGTCAGATACGCAGTATTTT
V: TRBV4-1
J: TRBJ2-3
D: TRBD1
size: .

CDR3: CASSPNWISTDTQYF
DNA: TGTGCCAGCAGCCCTAATTGGATAAGCACAGATACGCAGTATTTT
V: TRBV7-2
J: TRBJ2-3
D: .
size: few

CDR3: CATSDPVGGDVQETQYF
DNA: TGTGCCACCAGTGACCCCGTTGGCGGGGACGTACAAGAGACCCAGTACTTC
V: TRBV24-1
J: TRBJ2-5
D: .
size: many

CDR3: CASSEWGQMNTEAFF
DNA: TGTGCCAGCAGTGAATGGGGGCAGATGAACACTGAAGCTTTCTTT
V: TRBV25-1
J: TRBJ1-1
D: .
size: few

CDR3: CASSEVDGNQPQHF
DNA: TGTGCCAGCAGTGAGGTGGACGGGAATCAGCCCCAGCATTTT
V: TRBV2
J: TRBJ1-5
D: .
size: few